The text below deals with one T cell receptor beta chain. Diagnoses used clinical symptoms, serum thyroxine and TRAb, thyroid ultrasound and orbital computed tomography. These data belong to a study of T cells in Graves' hyperthyroidism and ophthalmopathy. RNA transcripts provided the source from which TCR beta CDR3 regions were amplified. HTBI primers drove first-round RT-PCR of the TCR CDR3. TCRdb passed the multiplex PCR reads through MiXCR, listing each CDR3 protein once. The table has fewer than 650,000 distinct CDR3 sequences, roughly 13% seen once. Germline-derived CDR1 and CDR2 are LNHNV and YYDKDF (reference sequence). The CDR3 length is 16 residues. J gave up 4 bases and V 5 bases, and 13 bases lay outside the gene matches.

The source of this sequence is a woman aged 25 to 39 with Graves' hyperthyroidism that later progressed to Graves' ophthalmopathy. This rearrangement joins TRBV15 to TRBJ2-7; 8 bases fit TRBD1. Material for sequencing was blood. CDR3 bases: TGTGCCACCAGCGGCCGCTCAGGGGGCTTTGAGTACGAGCAGTACTTC. It translates to CATSGRSGGFEYEQYF.